This TCR beta chain is from a study of lymphopenia after photon versus proton radiotherapy. The CDR3 is 14 amino acids. Trimming shortened V by 0 bases and J by 11 bases, and 15 bases separated the two germline ends. The germline V gene has CDR1 MGHRA and CDR2 YSYEKL. This clone was seen a few times. The target antigen is unknown. Only in-frame clones appear in the TCRdb table, and some are missing; sequencing was by immunoSEQ multiplex PCR. The table has just over 40,000 clones, more than 70% seen once. Study outcomes and limitations: Post-nadir diversity loss with photons came from oligoclonal expansion, particularly CD8+ Temra cells. Proton therapy kept repertoires fairly stable, unlike photons, which gained effector/memory cells. Larger post-nadir TCR diversity loss correlated inversely with survival in deceased patients.

This sequence originates from a woman between 65 and 79 years old with pancreatic cancer. Some clones in this sample may be carry-over from other donors' samples. V gene TRBV4-1 combines with J gene TRBJ2-3; D call uncertain. The sample here was peripheral blood, taken from a patient treated with proton-based radiotherapy. The CDR3 protein is CASSQESGNSRQYF. Written as DNA, the CDR3 is TGCGCCAGCAGCCAAGAATCTGGGAACAGTCGGCAGTATTTT.